The 26 T cell receptor beta chains in this list originate from one sample, sequenced in a study of human thymus T cells. During corrective heart surgery, resections were taken, and the thymus tissue came from them. Method: immunoSEQ multiplex PCR; TCRdb's copy keeps in-frame clones and lacks some. The sample holds more than 70,000 clones, just over 95% seen once. Sequences were obtained from thymus tissue. The receptors come from a boy younger than two with a congenital heart defect but otherwise immunologically healthy.

This rearrangement joins TRBV28 to TRBJ1-1; 7 positions match TRBD1. Germline CDR1 is MDHEN and CDR2 is SYDVKM. This CDR3 has 15 residues. The J segment lost 0 bases and the V segment lost 5 bases, leaving 6 bases of the junction unmatched. CDR3 DNA: TGTGCCAGCAGTCAGAAGGGGACAGTGAACACTGAAGCTTTCTTT. As protein: CASSQKGTVNTEAFF.

CDR3 DNA: TGTGCCAGCAGCCGTAACGGAGTAGCGGGAGAATCCTACGAGCAGTACTTC. Translated: CASSRNGVAGESYEQYF. The gene calls are TRBV5-6 and TRBJ2-7; the match to TRBD2 covers 9 bases. V dropped 4 bases and J dropped 1; count of bases not matched to a gene: 12. The CDR3 is 17 residues long. Germline assignment: CDR1 SGHDT and CDR2 YYEEEE. The whole variable domain, remainder taken from reference TRBV5-6 and TRBJ2-7, is DAGVTQSPTHLIKTRGQQVTLRCSPKSGHDTVSWYQQALGQGPQFIFQYYEEEERQRGNFPDRFSGHQFPNYSSELNVNALLLGDSALYLCASSRNGVAGESYEQYFGPGTRLTVT.

V and J are TRBV19 and TRBJ2-7, with D perhaps TRBD2 (6 bases). This CDR3 comprises 18 residues. Germline CDR1 reads LNHDA; CDR2 reads SQIVND (reference sequence). Trimming pared 1 base from V and 2 bases from J, leaving 21 bases between. CDR3 nucleotides: TGTGCCAGTAGTATAGCTGGGGGGTCCGGGATCGACACCTACGAGCAGTACTTC. It translates to CASSIAGGSGIDTYEQYF.

This clone was recorded only once. The chain uses TRBV19 and TRBJ2-5; D gene unclear. CDR3 size: 13 residues. Trimming removed 4 bases at V and 4 bases at J, with 10 bases between. Germline CDR1 reads LNHDA; CDR2 reads SQIVND (reference sequence). The CDR3, as DNA: TGTGCCAGTAGTACCTGCCTCGGAGAGACCCAGTACTTC. Its protein is CASSTCLGETQYF. Full variable domain (remainder filled in from reference TRBV19 and TRBJ2-5): DGGITQSPKYLFRKEGQNVTLSCEQNLNHDAMYWYRQDPGQGLRLIYYSQIVNDFQKGDIAEGYSVSREKKESFPLTVTSAQKNPTAFYLCASSTCLGETQYFGPGTRLLVL.

This clone was seen only once. The gene calls are TRBV11-2 and TRBJ2-7; 8 nucleotides match TRBD1. Trimming cost V 4 bases and J 5 bases; bases outside gene matches: 13. Germline V gene lookup returns CDR1 SGHAT and CDR2 FQNNGV. CDR3 length: 16 amino acids. CDR3 protein: CASSSGPDRGGNEQYF. In DNA form, the CDR3 reads TGTGCCAGCAGCTCGGGACCCGACAGGGGAGGAAACGAGCAGTACTTC.

The rearrangement joins TRBV6-1 to TRBJ2-7; D not resolved. Germline V CDR1 and CDR2: MNHNS, SASEGT. Trimming cost V 2 bases and J 4 bases, with 18 bases left between them. The CDR3 sequence is 16 residues long. This CDR3 reads CASSESKTDIPYEQYF. In DNA form, the CDR3 reads TGTGCCAGCAGTGAATCTAAGACGGATATTCCTTACGAGCAGTACTTC.

V is TRBV11-2 and J is TRBJ2-3; possible D gene TRBD2, 5 bases. Germline V lookup: CDR1 SGHAT, CDR2 FQNNGV. This CDR3 is built from 13 residues. The V end was cut by 5 bases, the J end by 7 bases, with 13 bases between. CDR3 nucleotides: TGTGCCAGCAGCCCCCGGACTCGATATACGCAGTATTTT. Amino acids: CASSPRTRYTQYF.

The gene calls are TRBV4-1 and TRBJ1-5, with D tentatively TRBD1 (6 bases). Between the trimmed V and J ends, which lost 1 base and 0 bases, there was a span of 22 bases. The germline gives CDR1 MGHRA, CDR2 YSYEKL. The CDR3 totals 20 residues. For the CDR3, the DNA is TGCGCCAGCAGCCAAGTTACGAGACAGGTCGACCCCGATAGCAATCAGCCCCAGCATTTT. It yields the protein CASSQVTRQVDPDSNQPQHF.

This chain joins TRBV29-1 and TRBJ2-2; 9 bases are shared with TRBD1. This CDR3 spans 15 amino acids. Germline V gene sequence: CDR1 SQVTM, CDR2 ANQGSEA. After removal of 4 bases from V and 5 bases from J, the junction contained 8 bases not matched to a gene. CDR3 in DNA: TGCAGCGTTGCTAGAGACAGGGGGAAGACCGGGGAGCTGTTTTTT. It encodes CSVARDRGKTGELFF.

V usage is TRBV5-1 and J usage is TRBJ2-7; 8 bases match TRBD2. Germline CDR1 reads SGHRS; CDR2 reads YFSETQ. The CDR3 loop spans 15 amino acids. The ends lost 0 bases at V and 0 bases at J; junction bases unmatched: 2. In DNA, the CDR3 is TGCGCCAGCAGCTTGGAACTAGCGGCCTCCTACGAGCAGTACTTC. Translated: CASSLELAASYEQYF.

V is TRBV18 and J is TRBJ2-2; D remains ambiguous. The length of the CDR3 is 13 residues. Germline values: CDR1 KGHSH, CDR2 LQKENI. The V gene lost 1 base and the J gene lost 7 bases, with 7 bases spanning the gap. The CDR3 reads CASSPRGVGELFF. The CDR3 DNA reads as TGTGCCAGCTCACCACGGGGTGTCGGGGAGCTGTTTTTT.

J is TRBJ1-2 and V is TRBV6-1; no clear D gene. Trimming shortened V by 0 bases and J by 0 bases, and 5 bases separated the two germline ends. The germline gives CDR1 MNHNS, CDR2 SASEGT. This CDR3 contains 14 residues. The CDR3 DNA sequence: TGTGCCAGCAGTGAAGCTTTAGCTAACTATGGCTACACCTTC. This codes for CASSEALANYGYTF.

This clone was recorded once. The chain couples TRBV27 to TRBJ1-2; 7 nucleotides agree with TRBD1. Trimming cost V 5 bases and J 3 bases; bases outside gene matches: 12. Germline CDR1 and CDR2: MNHEY and SMNVEV (reference sequence). This CDR3 comprises 16 residues. The CDR3 DNA reads TGTGCCAGCAGTATCGACAGGGAAGGTAGTGACTATGGCTACACCTTC. Translating it yields CASSIDREGSDYGYTF.

V usage is TRBV19 and J usage is TRBJ2-7; 8 nucleotides agree with TRBD1. This CDR3 region has 18 residues. J was trimmed by 3 bases and V by 0 bases; bases with no gene match: 13. CDR1 LNHDA and CDR2 SQIVND come from the germline V gene (reference sequence). CDR3 loop: CASSIDPVSGTGGYEQYF. The CDR3 coding sequence is TGTGCCAGTAGTATAGATCCGGTTTCCGGGACAGGCGGCTACGAGCAGTACTTC.

This clone is a singleton in its sample. This chain joins TRBV5-4 and TRBJ1-1; D is possibly TRBD1 (5 bases). The CDR3 contains 17 residues. Trimming removed 0 bases at V and 0 bases at J, with 15 bases between. Germline values: CDR1 SGHNT, CDR2 YYREEE (reference sequence). The CDR3 DNA follows: TGTGCCAGCAGCTTGGGAGTCGGGGGACCGGTGAACACTGAAGCTTTCTTT. Its protein is CASSLGVGGPVNTEAFF.

This sequence joins TRBV19 and TRBJ1-1; no reliable D call. This CDR3 contains 13 residues. With 5 bases removed from V and 7 bases from J, the gap between germline ends came to 14 bases. The germline CDR1 and CDR2 sequences are LNHDA and SQIVND (reference sequence). CDR3 nucleotides: TGTGCCAGTAGTCCCCCCTCCACCCTTGAAGCTTTCTTT. Its translation is CASSPPSTLEAFF.

The V and J genes are TRBV5-1 and TRBJ2-7; 9 positions match TRBD1. Germline loops: CDR1 SGHRS, CDR2 YFSETQ. The CDR3 totals 15 residues. V lost 3 bases and J lost 1; bases outside the gene matches: 5. The CDR3 DNA is TGCGCCAGCAGCTGGGGACAGGGAGGATCCTACGAGCAGTACTTC. This codes for CASSWGQGGSYEQYF.

The chain links TRBV4-3 to TRBJ1-4; possibly TRBD1 for D (6 bases). The germline V gene encodes CDR1 LGHNA and CDR2 YSLEER. The CDR3 totals 17 residues. Trimming removed 1 base at V and 7 bases at J, with 19 bases between. CDR3 amino acids: CASSQGPYRATLEKLFF. CDR3 DNA: TGCGCCAGCAGCCAAGGACCCTACAGGGCCACCCTTGAAAAACTGTTTTTT.

The V call is TRBV14, the J call TRBJ2-7; TRBD2 matches at 7 bases. The CDR3 length is 14 residues. The ends lost 4 bases at V and 3 bases at J; junction bases unmatched: 6. Germline CDR1 is SGHDN and CDR2 is FVKESK. The CDR3 region is CASSRSGANYEQYF. The CDR3 nucleotides read TGTGCCAGCAGCCGAAGCGGGGCTAACTACGAGCAGTACTTC.

V gene TRBV6-5 combines with J gene TRBJ1-5, with D possibly TRBD1 on 6 matching bases. Per germline, CDR1 MNHEY and CDR2 SVGAGI. The CDR3 runs to 15 residues. Deletions cut 6 bases from V and 7 bases from J, with 19 bases between. CDR3: CASRYRDDDRQPQHF. In DNA, the CDR3 is TGTGCCAGCAGATACAGGGACGACGATAGGCAGCCCCAGCATTTT.

This chain joins TRBV4-1 and TRBJ2-7, with a tentative D call TRBD2 (6 bases). The germline gives CDR1 MGHRA, CDR2 YSYEKL. V was clipped by 4 bases and J by 3 bases, with 13 bases between them. This CDR3 is 14 amino acids long. CDR3 in amino acids: CASSPGDSHYEQYF. CDR3 sequence (DNA): TGCGCCAGCAGCCCCGGGGACTCCCACTACGAGCAGTACTTC.

V and J are TRBV19 and TRBJ1-6; D not certain. This CDR3 comprises 13 residues. From germline, CDR1 is LNHDA and CDR2 SQIVND (reference sequence). Trimming took off 7 bases at V and 8 bases at J, with 12 bases between the two ends. In DNA, the CDR3 is TGTGCCAGTAATGAGGGAGTGGATTCACCCCTCCACTTT. Its translation: CASNEGVDSPLHF.

The J gene is TRBJ2-1, the V gene TRBV7-9; the D gene is possibly TRBD2 (5 bases). Per germline, CDR1 SEHNR and CDR2 FQNEAQ (reference sequence). Trimming cost V 3 bases and J 3 bases, with 12 bases left between them. The CDR3 is 15 amino acids. The CDR3 coding sequence is TGTGCCAGCAGCTTTGAGGGCCTAGTCTACAATGAGCAGTTCTTC. Its protein is CASSFEGLVYNEQFF.

The chain carries TRBV6-1 and TRBJ1-1, with D hard to call. The CDR3 length is 13 residues. The germline gives CDR1 MNHNS, CDR2 SASEGT. The V gene lost 4 bases and the J gene lost 5 bases, with 11 bases spanning the gap. The CDR3 bases are TGTGCCAGCAGTGGCAAACGGGTAACTGAAGCTTTCTTT. Translated, it gives CASSGKRVTEAFF.

V and J are TRBV5-4 and TRBJ2-1, with D possibly being TRBD1 or TRBD2 (7 bases each). Germline V CDR1 and CDR2: SGHNT, YYREEE (reference sequence). The CDR3 has 20 amino acids. Trimming stripped 1 base from V and 5 bases from J, with 28 bases between. In DNA form, the CDR3 reads TGTGCCAGCAGCTTGTTGTTGACAGGGAGGTGGGAGGGCCCAAACAATGAGCAGTTCTTC. It encodes CASSLLLTGRWEGPNNEQFF.

A note on this clone: The sample contains more than one DNA sequence encoding this CDR3. CDR3 loop: CASSLDLVREMVHEQYF. CDR3 bases: TGTGCCAGCAGCTTAGATTTAGTTAGGGAGATGGTTCATGAGCAGTACTTC. The chain has TRBV11-2 and TRBJ2-7, with a tentative D call TRBD2 (5 bases). Germline CDR1 SGHAT, CDR2 FQNNGV. V lost 0 bases and J 7 bases, leaving 22 bases between the germline ends. This CDR3 spans 17 amino acids.